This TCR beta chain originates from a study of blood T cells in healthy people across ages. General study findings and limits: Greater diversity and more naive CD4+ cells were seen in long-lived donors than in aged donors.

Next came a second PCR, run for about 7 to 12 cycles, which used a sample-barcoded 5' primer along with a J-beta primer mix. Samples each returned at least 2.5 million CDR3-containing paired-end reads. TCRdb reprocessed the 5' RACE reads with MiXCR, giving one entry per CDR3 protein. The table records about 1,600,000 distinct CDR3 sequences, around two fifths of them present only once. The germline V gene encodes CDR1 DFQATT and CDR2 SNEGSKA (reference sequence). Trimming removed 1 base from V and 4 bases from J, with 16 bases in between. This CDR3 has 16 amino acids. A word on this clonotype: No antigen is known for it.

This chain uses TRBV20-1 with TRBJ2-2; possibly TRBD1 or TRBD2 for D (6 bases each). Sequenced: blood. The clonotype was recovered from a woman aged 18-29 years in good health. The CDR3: CSARAGASGGTGELFF. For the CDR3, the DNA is TGCAGTGCTAGAGCGGGGGCCAGTGGTGGCACCGGGGAGCTGTTTTTT.